The clone carrying this T cell receptor beta chain was recorded at least ten times. Its cognate antigen is unknown. This sample is drawn from a study of human T cells and chemical hapten exposure. Study-wide background: During the roughly 25-week study period, patients had diphenylcyclopropenone applied to the scalp every week. Study-level points and caveats: No change in TCRs above 1 in 1000 frequency was produced by DPC sensitization.

With 5 bases clipped from V and 4 bases from J, the junction kept 12 bases outside the gene matches. The V gene's germline CDR1 is SGHTA and CDR2 FQGNSA. This CDR3 spans 17 amino acids. Time point specified: patch test 2, 6 weeks after DPC sensitization. Treatment described: therapeutic diphenylcyclopropenone sensitization with weekly scalp DPC. Blood draws came first, before each patch test. TCRdb reanalysed the RACE reads using MiXCR and keeps one entry per CDR3 protein. The repertoire has just over 350,000 distinct CDR3 sequences, 6% to 7% of them found once; the top ten carry about 5.6%. The sequencing here drew on whole blood, taken in connection with sensitization to the hapten diphenylcyclopropenone (DPC). V and J are TRBV7-2 and TRBJ1-2; 11 nucleotides match TRBD1. This clonotype originated in a woman aged 18-35 years with alopecia areata. Some clones in this sample may be carry-over from other donors' samples. DNA for the CDR3: TGTGCCAGCAGCCCCCCGGGACAGGGGGTCGGCAGCTATGGCTACACCTTC. Residues: CASSPPGQGVGSYGYTF.